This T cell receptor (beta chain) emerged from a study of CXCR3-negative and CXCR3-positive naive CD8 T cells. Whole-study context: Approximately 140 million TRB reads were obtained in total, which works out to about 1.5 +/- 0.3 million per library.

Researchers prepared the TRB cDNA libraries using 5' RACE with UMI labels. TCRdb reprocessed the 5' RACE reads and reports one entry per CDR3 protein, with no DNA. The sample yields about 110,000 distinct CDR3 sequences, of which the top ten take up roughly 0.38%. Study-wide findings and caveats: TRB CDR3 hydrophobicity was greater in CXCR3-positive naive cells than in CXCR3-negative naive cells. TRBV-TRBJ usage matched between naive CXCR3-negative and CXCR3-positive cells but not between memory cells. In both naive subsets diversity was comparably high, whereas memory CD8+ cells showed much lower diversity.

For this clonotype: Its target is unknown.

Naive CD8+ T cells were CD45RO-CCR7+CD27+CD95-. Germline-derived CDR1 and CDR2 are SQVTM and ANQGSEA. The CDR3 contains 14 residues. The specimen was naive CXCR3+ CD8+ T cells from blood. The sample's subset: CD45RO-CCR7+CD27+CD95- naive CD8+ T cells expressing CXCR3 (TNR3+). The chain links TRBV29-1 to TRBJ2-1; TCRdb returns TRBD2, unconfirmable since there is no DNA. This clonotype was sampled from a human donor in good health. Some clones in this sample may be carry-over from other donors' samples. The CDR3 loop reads CSVSDYTSYNEQFF.